These 9 T cell receptor beta chains came from one sample sequenced in a study of shared T cell receptors in the human thymus. The assay was immunoSEQ multiplex PCR, and TCRdb's table has in-frame clones only and misses some. The data contain some 640,000 clones, 80% to 90% of them singletons. These data also formed part of another study, on human thymus T cells.

Sequencing used thymocytes. The receptors come from a boy younger than two with a congenital heart defect.

CDR3 protein: CASKLAGAQNTGELFF. For the CDR3, the DNA is TGTGCCAGCAAGCTAGCGGGGGCTCAGAACACCGGGGAGCTGTTTTTT. The V call is TRBV2, the J call TRBJ2-2; 10 nucleotides match TRBD2. V gave up 7 bases and J gave up 1 base; unmatched junction bases: 6. The CDR3 extends over 16 amino acids. CDR1 and CDR2 (germline): SNHLY, FYNNEI.

This rearrangement joins TRBV18 to TRBJ2-7; tentative D call: TRBD1 (5 bases). CDR1 KGHSH and CDR2 LQKENI come from the germline V gene. The V end was cut by 1 base, the J end by 0 bases, with 13 bases between. The CDR3 runs to 16 residues. The CDR3 region is CASSPRGALSSYEQYF. CDR3 bases: TGTGCCAGCTCACCACGGGGCGCCTTAAGCTCCTACGAGCAGTACTTC.

The chain couples TRBV12-5 to TRBJ2-3, with 13 bases matching TRBD2. Per the germline V gene, CDR1 is LGHNT and CDR2 is FRNRAP. V shed 5 bases, J shed 2 bases, and the junction held 7 bases outside the gene matches. The CDR3 has 17 amino acids. CDR3: CASGRNGLAGATDTQYF. In DNA form, the CDR3 reads TGTGCTAGTGGTCGTAATGGACTAGCGGGAGCCACAGATACGCAGTATTTT.

This chain connects TRBV10-3 to TRBJ2-7; no clear D. Germline loops: CDR1 ENHRY, CDR2 SYGVKD. Trimming removed 7 bases at V and 5 bases at J, with 15 bases between. This CDR3 has 13 residues. The CDR3 nucleotides read TGTGCCATCATGGTCGGAGAGAATAACGAGCAGTACTTC. Translation gives CAIMVGENNEQYF.

The CDR3 loop is CASSTDYTHQPQHF. CDR3 nucleotides: TGTGCCAGTAGTACTGACTACACCCATCAGCCCCAGCATTTT. The rearrangement joins TRBV19 to TRBJ1-5; D unclear. Germline loops: CDR1 LNHDA, CDR2 SQIVND (reference sequence). The CDR3 covers 14 residues. The ends were cut back, 4 bases at V and 5 bases at J, with 12 bases in the middle.

The V gene is TRBV10-2, the J gene TRBJ1-6; the D is unclear. CDR1 and CDR2 from the germline V gene are WSHSY and SAAADI. This CDR3 has 16 residues. Trimming took off 3 bases at V and 0 bases at J, with 9 bases between the two ends. CDR3 residues: CASSEARSSYNSPLHF. The CDR3, as DNA: TGCGCCAGCAGTGAAGCGAGGAGCTCCTATAATTCACCCCTCCACTTT.

As to this clone: The junction departs from the called germline gene at one end, perhaps through a read error. V is TRBV20-1 and J is TRBJ2-7; D gene uncertain. The CDR3 runs 11 residues. Germline values: CDR1 DFQATT, CDR2 SNEGSKA (reference sequence). For the CDR3, the DNA is TGCAGTGCTAGAGATCAAGTTTCAGTACACTTC. It is translated as CSARDQVSVHF.

This clone was observed a few times. The V gene is TRBV27, the J gene TRBJ2-1, with no clear D. The germline V and J ends were trimmed by 7 bases and 5 bases, with 9 bases remaining between them. The germline CDR1 and CDR2 sequences are MNHEY and SMNVEV (reference sequence). The CDR3 runs 12 residues. DNA of the CDR3: TGTGCCAGCAATGGAACAGACAATGAGCAGTTCTTC. It is translated as CASNGTDNEQFF.

The CDR3 DNA reads TGTGCCAGCAGCAACGGGCGGGGAACATGCGGGGAGCTGTTTTTT. Protein sequence: CASSNGRGTCGELFF. The rearrangement links TRBV28 to TRBJ2-2; tentative D call: TRBD2 (6 bases). Trimming took 6 bases from V and 7 from J, leaving 18 bases between them. Germline V gene sequence: CDR1 MDHEN, CDR2 SYDVKM. The CDR3 is 15 residues long.